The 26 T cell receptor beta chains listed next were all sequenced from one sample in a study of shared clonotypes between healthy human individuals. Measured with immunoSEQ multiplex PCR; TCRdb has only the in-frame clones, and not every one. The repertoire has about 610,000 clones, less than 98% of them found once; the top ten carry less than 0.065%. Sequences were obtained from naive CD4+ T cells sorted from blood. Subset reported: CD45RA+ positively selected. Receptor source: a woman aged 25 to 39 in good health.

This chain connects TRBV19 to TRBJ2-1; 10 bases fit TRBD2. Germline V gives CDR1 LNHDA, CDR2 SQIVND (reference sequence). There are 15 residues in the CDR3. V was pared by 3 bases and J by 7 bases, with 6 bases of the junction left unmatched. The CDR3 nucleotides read TGTGCCAGTAGTATCCTAGCGGGAGTTTGGAATGAGCAGTTCTTC. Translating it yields CASSILAGVWNEQFF.

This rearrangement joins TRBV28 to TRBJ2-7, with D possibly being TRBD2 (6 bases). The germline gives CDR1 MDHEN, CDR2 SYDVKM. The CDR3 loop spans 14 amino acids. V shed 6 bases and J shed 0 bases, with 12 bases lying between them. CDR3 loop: CASRKVGGSYEQYF. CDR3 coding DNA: TGTGCCAGCAGGAAAGTGGGGGGCTCCTACGAGCAGTACTTC.

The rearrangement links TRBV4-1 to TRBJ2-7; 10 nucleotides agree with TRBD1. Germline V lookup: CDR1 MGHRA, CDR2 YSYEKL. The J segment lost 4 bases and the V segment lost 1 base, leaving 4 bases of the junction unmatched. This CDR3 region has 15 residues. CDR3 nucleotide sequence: TGCGCCAGCAGCCAAGGACAGGGGGCGAATTACGAGCAGTACTTC. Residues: CASSQGQGANYEQYF.

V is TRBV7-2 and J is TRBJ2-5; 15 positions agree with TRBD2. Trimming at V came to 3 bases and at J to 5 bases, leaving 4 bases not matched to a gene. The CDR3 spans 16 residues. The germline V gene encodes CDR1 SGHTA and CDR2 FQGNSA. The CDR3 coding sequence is TGTGCCAGCAGCTTGGGACTAGCGGGAGGTCACGAGACCCAGTACTTC. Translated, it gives CASSLGLAGGHETQYF.

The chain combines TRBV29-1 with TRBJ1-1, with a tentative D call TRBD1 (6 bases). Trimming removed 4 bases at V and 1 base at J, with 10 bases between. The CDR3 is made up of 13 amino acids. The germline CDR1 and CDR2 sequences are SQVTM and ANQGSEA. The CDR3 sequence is CSVVRGKNTEAFF. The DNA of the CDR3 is TGCAGCGTTGTAAGGGGGAAGAACACTGAAGCTTTCTTT.

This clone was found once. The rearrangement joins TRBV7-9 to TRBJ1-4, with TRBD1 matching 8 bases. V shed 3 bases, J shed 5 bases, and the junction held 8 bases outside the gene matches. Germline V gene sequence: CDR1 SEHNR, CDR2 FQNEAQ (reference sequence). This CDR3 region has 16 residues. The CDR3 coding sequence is TGTGCCAGCAGCTTTCAGGGGGCAATCGGGAATGAAAAACTGTTTTTT. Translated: CASSFQGAIGNEKLFF.

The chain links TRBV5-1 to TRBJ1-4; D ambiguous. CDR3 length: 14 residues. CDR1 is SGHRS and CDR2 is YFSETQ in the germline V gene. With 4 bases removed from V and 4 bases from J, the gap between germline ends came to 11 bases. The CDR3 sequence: CASSMDGFNEKLFF. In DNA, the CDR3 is TGCGCCAGCAGCATGGACGGATTTAATGAAAAACTGTTTTTT.

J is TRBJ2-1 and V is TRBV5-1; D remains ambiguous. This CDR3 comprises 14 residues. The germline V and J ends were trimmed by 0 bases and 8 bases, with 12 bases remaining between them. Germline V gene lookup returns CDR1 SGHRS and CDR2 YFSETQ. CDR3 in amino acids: CASSLGEPHHEQFF. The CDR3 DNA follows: TGCGCCAGCAGCTTGGGGGAACCTCACCATGAGCAGTTCTTC.

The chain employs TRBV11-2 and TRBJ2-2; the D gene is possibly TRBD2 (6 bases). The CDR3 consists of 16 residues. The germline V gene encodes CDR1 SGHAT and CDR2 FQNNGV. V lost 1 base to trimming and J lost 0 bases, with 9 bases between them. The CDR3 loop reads CASSLVPGANTGELFF. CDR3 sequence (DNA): TGTGCCAGCAGCTTAGTCCCGGGGGCGAACACCGGGGAGCTGTTTTTT.

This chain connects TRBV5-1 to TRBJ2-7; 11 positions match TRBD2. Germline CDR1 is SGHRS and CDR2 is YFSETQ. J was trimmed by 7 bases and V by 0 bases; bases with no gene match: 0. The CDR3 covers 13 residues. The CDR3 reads CASSLGTSGEQYF. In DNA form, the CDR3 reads TGCGCCAGCAGCTTGGGGACTAGCGGGGAGCAGTACTTC.

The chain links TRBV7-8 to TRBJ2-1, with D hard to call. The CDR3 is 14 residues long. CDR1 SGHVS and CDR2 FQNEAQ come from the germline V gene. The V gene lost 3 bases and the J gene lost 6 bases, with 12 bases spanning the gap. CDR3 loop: CASSFRVRSNEQFF. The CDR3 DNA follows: TGTGCCAGCAGCTTTAGGGTTCGGAGCAATGAGCAGTTCTTC. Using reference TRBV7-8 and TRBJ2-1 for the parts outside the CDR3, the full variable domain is GAGVSQSPRYKVAKRGQDVALRCDPISGHVSLFWYQQALGQGPEFLTYFQNEAQLDKSGLPSDRFFAERPEGSVSTLKIQRTQQEDSAVYLCASSFRVRSNEQFFGPGTRLTVL.

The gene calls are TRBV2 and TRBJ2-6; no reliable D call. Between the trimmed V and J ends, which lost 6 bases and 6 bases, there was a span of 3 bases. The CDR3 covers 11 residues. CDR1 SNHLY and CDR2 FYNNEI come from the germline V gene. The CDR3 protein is CASSPANVLTF. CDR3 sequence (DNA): TGTGCCAGCAGCCCGGCCAACGTCCTGACTTTC.

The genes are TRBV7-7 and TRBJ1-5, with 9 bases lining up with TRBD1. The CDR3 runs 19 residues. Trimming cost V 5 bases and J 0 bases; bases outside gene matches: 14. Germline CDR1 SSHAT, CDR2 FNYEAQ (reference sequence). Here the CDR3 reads CASSQTPGTGSYSNQPQHF. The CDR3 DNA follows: TGTGCCAGCAGCCAAACTCCCGGGACAGGGTCATATAGCAATCAGCCCCAGCATTTT.

The CDR3 sequence is CSVQRGWEAFF. In nucleotides, the CDR3 is TGCAGCGTTCAGAGGGGTTGGGAAGCTTTCTTT. V gene TRBV29-1 combines with J gene TRBJ1-1, with D possibly being TRBD1 (5 bases). This CDR3 region has 11 residues. Germline V CDR1 and CDR2: SQVTM, ANQGSEA. With 5 bases removed from V and 8 bases from J, the gap between germline ends came to 12 bases.

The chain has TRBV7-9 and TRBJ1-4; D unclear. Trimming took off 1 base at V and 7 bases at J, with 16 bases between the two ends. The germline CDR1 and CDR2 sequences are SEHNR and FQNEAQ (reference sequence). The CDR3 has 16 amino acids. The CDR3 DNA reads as TGTGCCAGCAGCTTAGTTGGTGGGCAGGAAGGTGAAAAACTGTTTTTT. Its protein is CASSLVGGQEGEKLFF.

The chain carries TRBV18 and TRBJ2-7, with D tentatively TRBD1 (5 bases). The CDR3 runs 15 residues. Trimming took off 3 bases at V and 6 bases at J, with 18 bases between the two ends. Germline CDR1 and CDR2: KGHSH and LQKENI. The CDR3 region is CASSPRNTERGEQYF. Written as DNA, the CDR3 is TGTGCCAGCTCACCGCGGAACACGGAAAGGGGCGAGCAGTACTTC. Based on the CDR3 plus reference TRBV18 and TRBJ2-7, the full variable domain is NAGVMQNPRHLVRRRGQEARLRCSPMKGHSHVYWYRQLPEEGLKFMVYLQKENIIDESGMPKERFSAEFPKEGPSILRIQQVVRGDSAAYFCASSPRNTERGEQYFGPGTRLTVT.

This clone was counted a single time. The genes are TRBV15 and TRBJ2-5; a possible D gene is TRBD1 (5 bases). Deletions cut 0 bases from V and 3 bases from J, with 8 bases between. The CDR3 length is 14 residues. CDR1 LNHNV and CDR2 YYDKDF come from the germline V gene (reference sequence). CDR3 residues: CATSRDRAKETQYF. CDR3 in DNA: TGTGCCACCAGCAGAGACAGGGCGAAAGAGACCCAGTACTTC.

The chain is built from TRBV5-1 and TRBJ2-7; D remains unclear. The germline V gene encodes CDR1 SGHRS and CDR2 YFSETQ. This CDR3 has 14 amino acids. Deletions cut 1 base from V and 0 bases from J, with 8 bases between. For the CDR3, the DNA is TGCGCCAGCAGCTTGCAGCAGGCCTCCTACGAGCAGTACTTC. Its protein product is CASSLQQASYEQYF.

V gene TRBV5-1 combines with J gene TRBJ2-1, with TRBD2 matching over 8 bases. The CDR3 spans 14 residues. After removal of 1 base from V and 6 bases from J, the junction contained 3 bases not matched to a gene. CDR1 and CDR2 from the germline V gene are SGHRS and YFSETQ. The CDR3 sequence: CASSLLGTSNEQFF. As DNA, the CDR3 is TGCGCCAGCAGCTTGCTCGGGACTAGCAATGAGCAGTTCTTC.

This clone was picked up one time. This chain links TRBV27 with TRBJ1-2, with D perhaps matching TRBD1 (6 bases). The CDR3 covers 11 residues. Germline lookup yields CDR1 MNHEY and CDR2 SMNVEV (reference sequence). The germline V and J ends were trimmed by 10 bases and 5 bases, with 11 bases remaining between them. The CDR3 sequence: CATGAGYGYTF. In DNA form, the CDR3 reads TGTGCCACAGGGGCGGGGTATGGCTACACCTTC.

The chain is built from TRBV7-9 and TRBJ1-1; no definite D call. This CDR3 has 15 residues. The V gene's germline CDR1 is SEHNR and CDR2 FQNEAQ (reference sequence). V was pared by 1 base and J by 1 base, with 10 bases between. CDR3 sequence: CASSLGPFENTEAFF. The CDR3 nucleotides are TGTGCCAGCAGCTTAGGCCCCTTCGAGAACACTGAAGCTTTCTTT.

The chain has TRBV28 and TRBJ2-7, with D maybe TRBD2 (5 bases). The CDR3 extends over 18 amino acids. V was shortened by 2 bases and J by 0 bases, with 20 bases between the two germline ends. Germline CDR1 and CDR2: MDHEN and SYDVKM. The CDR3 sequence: CASSLEEEVIMSSYEQYF. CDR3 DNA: TGTGCCAGCAGTTTAGAGGAGGAGGTTATCATGAGCTCCTACGAGCAGTACTTC. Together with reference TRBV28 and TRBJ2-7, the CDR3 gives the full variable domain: DVKVTQSSRYLVKRTGEKVFLECVQDMDHENMFWYRQDPGLGLRLIYFSYDVKMKEKGDIPEGYSVSREKKERFSLILESASTNQTSMYLCASSLEEEVIMSSYEQYFGPGTRLTVT.

DNA of the CDR3: TGTGCCAGCAGCTCCCTGGACTGGGAGGCAGATACGCAGTATTTT. This gives the protein CASSSLDWEADTQYF. V gene TRBV5-6 combines with J gene TRBJ2-3, with a weak D call TRBD2 (6 bases). The CDR3 spans 15 residues. V was shortened by 3 bases and J by 4 bases, with 15 bases between the two germline ends. Germline CDR1 is SGHDT and CDR2 is YYEEEE.

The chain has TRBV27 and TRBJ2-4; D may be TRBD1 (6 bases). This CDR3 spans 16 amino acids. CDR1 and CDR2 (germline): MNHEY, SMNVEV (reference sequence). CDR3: CDPTGPDPIAKNIQYF. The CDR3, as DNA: TGTGACCCGACAGGACCAGACCCAATAGCCAAAAACATTCAGTACTTC.

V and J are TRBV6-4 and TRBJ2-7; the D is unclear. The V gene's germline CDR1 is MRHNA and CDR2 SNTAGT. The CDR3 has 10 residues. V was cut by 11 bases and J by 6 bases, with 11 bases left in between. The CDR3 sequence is CAYPPPEQYF. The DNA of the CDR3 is TGTGCCTATCCCCCCCCCGAGCAGTACTTC.

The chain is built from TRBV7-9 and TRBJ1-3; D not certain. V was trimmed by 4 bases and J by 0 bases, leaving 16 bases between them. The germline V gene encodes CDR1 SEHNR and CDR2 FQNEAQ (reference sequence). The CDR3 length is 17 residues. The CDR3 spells CASSSLGRTVSGNTIYF. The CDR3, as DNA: TGTGCCAGCAGCTCACTTGGCAGGACCGTCTCTGGAAACACCATATATTTT.